This T cell receptor (beta chain) was obtained from a study of tumor-infiltrating lymphocytes in primary liver carcinoma. With respect to this clonotype: Its antigen remains unidentified.

General observations from the study: Unsorted bulk processing meant the study did not compare CD4+ and CD8+ repertoires.

cDNA specific to TCR beta was made from 500 ng of total RNA, with a constant-region primer employed for priming. Libraries of TCR beta came from three nested multiplex PCR rounds with slightly modified ARM-PCR. TCRdb re-derived calls from the multiplex PCR reads in MiXCR, one entry per CDR3 protein. In the table there are 310,000 or so distinct CDR3 sequences, less than 70% of which are singletons. Unsorted whole blood served as the source of blood RNA, and germline DNA was extracted as well. The TCR originated in a man aged 40-55 years with primary liver carcinoma and hepatitis B virus infection. Material: peripheral blood.

The CDR3 region is CASSLAREGTEAFF. The CDR3 DNA reads as TGCGCCAGCAGCTTGGCCAGGGAGGGCACTGAAGCTTTCTTT. The rearrangement links TRBV5-1 to TRBJ1-1; TRBD1 is a possible D gene (5 bases). V was trimmed by 0 bases and J by 4 bases, leaving 10 bases between them. The CDR3 consists of 14 residues. Germline CDR1 reads SGHRS; CDR2 reads YFSETQ.